This entry concerns a single TCR beta chain. Original processing methods: Scientists estimated how many nucleated cells there were by amplifying reference gene primers. The data were produced by immunoSEQ multiplex PCR, yet TCRdb's version contains in-frame clones alone and is incomplete. D and trimming were read from the DNA, whereas the V and J calls and clone size are those reported in that table. The sample records some 250,000 clones, approximately 84% being singletons. The sample is drawn from a study of blood T cell repertoires in COVID-19. In the study overall: Whether acute or convalescent, the COVID-19 samples came from the United States, Italy and Spain. T cells, B-cell-depleted T cells, or PBMCs provided the cDNA or gDNA that served as material.

Trimming pared 2 bases from V and 2 bases from J, leaving 13 bases between. CDR1 is KGHSH and CDR2 is LQKENI in the germline V gene. The CDR3 covers 16 residues. Sample: peripheral blood. The chain employs TRBV18 and TRBJ1-5; D gene unclear. The sequence was obtained from a woman in her 30s who had recovered from COVID-19. The CDR3 sequence is CASSPERDRGNQPQHF. CDR3 nucleotides: TGTGCCAGCTCACCAGAGAGGGATAGGGGCAATCAGCCCCAGCATTTT.